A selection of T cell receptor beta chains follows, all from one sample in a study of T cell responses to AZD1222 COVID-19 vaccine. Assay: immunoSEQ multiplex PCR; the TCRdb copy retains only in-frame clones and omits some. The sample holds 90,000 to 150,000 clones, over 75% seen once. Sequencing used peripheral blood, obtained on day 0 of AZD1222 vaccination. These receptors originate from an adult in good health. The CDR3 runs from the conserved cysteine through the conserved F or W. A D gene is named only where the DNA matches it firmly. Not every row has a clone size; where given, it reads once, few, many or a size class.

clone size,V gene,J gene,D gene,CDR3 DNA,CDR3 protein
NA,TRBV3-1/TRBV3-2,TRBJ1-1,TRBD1,TGTGCCAGCAGCCTGGAGGGGGCTTTGGAAGCTTTCTTT,CASSLEGALEAFF
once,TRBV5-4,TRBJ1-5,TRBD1,TGTGCCAGCAGCTTAGGGGGCTGGAATCAGCCCCAGCATTTT,CASSLGGWNQPQHF
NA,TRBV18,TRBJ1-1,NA,TGTGCCAGCTCACCAGGGGGAGAAGCTTTCTTT,CASSPGGEAFF
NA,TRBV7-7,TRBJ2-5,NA,TGTGCCAGCAGTCTGCGAGAGCTTGAGGGCCAAGAGACCCAGTACTTC,CASSLRELEGQETQYF
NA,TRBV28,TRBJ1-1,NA,TGTGCCAGCAGTGGGGCAGGGTTGAACACTGAAGCTTTCTTT,CASSGAGLNTEAFF
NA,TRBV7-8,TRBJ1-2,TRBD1,TGTGCCAGCAGCTTCCCGGACAGGACTGGCTACACCTTC,CASSFPDRTGYTF
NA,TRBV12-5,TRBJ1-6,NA,TGTGCTAGTGCCCTGGGAGGTTTAGGGAATTCACCCCTCCACTTT,CASALGGLGNSPLHF
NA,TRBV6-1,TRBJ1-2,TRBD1,TGTGCCAGCAGTGAACCTGTGGGGACAGGGGGCGGCTACACCTTC,CASSEPVGTGGGYTF
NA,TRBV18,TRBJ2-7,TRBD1,TGTGCCAGCTCATCATTGGGACAGGGTATCCACGAGCAGTACTTC,CASSSLGQGIHEQYF
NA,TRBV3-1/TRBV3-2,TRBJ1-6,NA,TGTGCCAGCAGCCAAGTGGACAACAGCGGATCACCCCTCCACTTT,CASSQVDNSGSPLHF
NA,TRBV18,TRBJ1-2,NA,TGTGCCAGCTCACCGTCTGACGGGAACTATGGCTACACCTTC,CASSPSDGNYGYTF
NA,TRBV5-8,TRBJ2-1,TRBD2,TGTGCCAGCAGCTCCAACCTCCTAGCGGGGGCGTACAATGAGCAGTTCTTC,CASSSNLLAGAYNEQFF
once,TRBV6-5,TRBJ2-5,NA,TGTGCCAGCAGTTATGGGGCTGGAGAGACCCAGTACTTC,CASSYGAGETQYF
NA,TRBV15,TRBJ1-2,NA,TGTGCCACCAGCAGCCTAGACAGGAATTATGGCTACACCTTC,CATSSLDRNYGYTF
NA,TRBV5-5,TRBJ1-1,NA,TGTGCCAGCAGCGGTAGATGGGGAACTGAAGCTTTCTTT,CASSGRWGTEAFF
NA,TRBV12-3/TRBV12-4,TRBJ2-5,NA,TGTGCCAGCAGTCGGGGCACTAAAGAGACCCAGTACTTC,CASSRGTKETQYF
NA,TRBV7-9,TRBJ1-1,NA,TGTGCCAGCATGGAACAGCTGAACACTGAAGCTTTCTTT,CASMEQLNTEAFF
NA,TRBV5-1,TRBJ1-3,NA,TGCGCCAGCAGCTTGCAGGGTGATGGAAACACCATATATTTT,CASSLQGDGNTIYF
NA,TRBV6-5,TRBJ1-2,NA,TGTGCCTGCGGGAGGGGTAATGCACGGGGAGGCTACACCTTC,CACGRGNARGGYTF
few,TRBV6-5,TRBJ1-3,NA,TGTGCCAGCAGTAAGGAGGTGGCCTCTGGAAACACCATATATTTT,CASSKEVASGNTIYF
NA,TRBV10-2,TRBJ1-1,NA,TGCGCCAGCAGTGAAAGAGCGAAGAACACTGAAGCTTTCTTT,CASSERAKNTEAFF
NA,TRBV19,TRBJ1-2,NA,TGTGCCAGTAGTATCTCAGGGGTACTCAACTATGGCTACACCTTC,CASSISGVLNYGYTF
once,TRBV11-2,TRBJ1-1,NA,TGTGCCAGCAGTTCCGGGTTCACTGAAGCTTTCTTT,CASSSGFTEAFF
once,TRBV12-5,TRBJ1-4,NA,TGTGCTAGTGGCCTGACACGGCAGAATGAAAAACTGTTTTTT,CASGLTRQNEKLFF
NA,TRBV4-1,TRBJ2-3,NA,TGCGCCAGCAGCCTCAGGGGTAGCGGTAGCACAGATACGCAGTATTTT,CASSLRGSGSTDTQYF
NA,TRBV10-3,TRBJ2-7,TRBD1,TGTGCCATCAGCGGGACAGTCTCGATCGAGCAGTACTTC,CAISGTVSIEQYF
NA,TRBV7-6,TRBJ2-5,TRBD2,TGTGCCAGCAGCCCCATAGCGGGGGGGTCCTCCGAAGGAACCCAGTACTTC,CASSPIAGGSSEGTQYF
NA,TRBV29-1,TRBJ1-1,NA,TGCAGCGTTGGTCCGGGTCTACAGGGAACTGAAGCTTTCTTT,CSVGPGLQGTEAFF
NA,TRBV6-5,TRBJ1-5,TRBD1,TGTGCCAGCAGCATAACACAGGGGCAGCCCCAGCATTTT,CASSITQGQPQHF
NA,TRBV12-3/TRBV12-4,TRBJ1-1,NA,TGTGCCAGCAGTTTAACCGTCTACACTGAAGCTTTCTTT,CASSLTVYTEAFF
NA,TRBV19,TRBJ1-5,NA,TGTGCCAGTAGTATCGGAGTTCCTAGCTATCAGCCCCAGCATTTT,CASSIGVPSYQPQHF
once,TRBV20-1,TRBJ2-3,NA,TGCAGTGTAGACCGCACAGATACGCAGTATTTT,CSVDRTDTQYF
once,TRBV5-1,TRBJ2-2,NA,TGCGCCAGCAGCTTAGTCAGCCGCACCGGGGAGCTGTTTTTT,CASSLVSRTGELFF
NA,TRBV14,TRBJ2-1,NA,TGTGCCAGCAGCCAAGGGGACTGGTACAATGAGCAGTTCTTC,CASSQGDWYNEQFF
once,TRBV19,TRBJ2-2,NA,TGTGCCAGTAGTATGTGGCAGATGGAAAACACCGGGGAGCTGTTTTTT,CASSMWQMENTGELFF
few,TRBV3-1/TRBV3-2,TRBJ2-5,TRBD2,TGTGCCAGCAGCCAAGATGGACTAGTTGGCGAGACCCAGTACTTC,CASSQDGLVGETQYF
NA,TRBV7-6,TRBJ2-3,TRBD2,TGTGCCAGCAGGTCTAGCGGGGGGGCCACAGATACGCAGTATTTT,CASRSSGGATDTQYF
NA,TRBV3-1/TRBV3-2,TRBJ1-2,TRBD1,TGTGCCAGCAGCCAGTGGACAGGGGGCTCCTATGGCTACACCTTC,CASSQWTGGSYGYTF
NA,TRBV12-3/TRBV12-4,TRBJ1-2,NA,TGTGCCAGCGGGACCCTCGTGGGCTACACCTTC,CASGTLVGYTF
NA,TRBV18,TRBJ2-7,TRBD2,TGTGCCAGCTCACCACCTTCGGGGGGGGTCACCTACGAGCAGTACTTC,CASSPPSGGVTYEQYF
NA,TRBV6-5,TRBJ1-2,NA,TGTGCCAGCAGTTTTGTCGGGGTCCAGGGGCATGGCTACACCTTC,CASSFVGVQGHGYTF
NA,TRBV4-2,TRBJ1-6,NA,TGTGCCAGCAGCCAAGAACAGTTTAATTCACCCCTCCACTTT,CASSQEQFNSPLHF
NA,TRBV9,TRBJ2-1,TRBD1,TGTGCCAGCAGCGCCGAGGGGACAGGGATTTGGAATGAGCAGTTCTTC,CASSAEGTGIWNEQFF
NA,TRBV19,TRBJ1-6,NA,TGTGCCAGTAGTATAGAAGGGGTATATGAGGATTCACCCCTCCACTTT,CASSIEGVYEDSPLHF
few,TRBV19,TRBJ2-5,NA,TGTGCCAGTAGTATAGCTCAGGGTCAAGAGACCCAGTACTTC,CASSIAQGQETQYF
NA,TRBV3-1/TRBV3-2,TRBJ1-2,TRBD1,TGTGCCAGCAGCCAACCCGGACAGGGCTATGGCTACACCTTC,CASSQPGQGYGYTF
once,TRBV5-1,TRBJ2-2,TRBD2,TGCGCCAGCAGCTTGGTGGGACGCAGCGGGGGCTACACCGGGGAGCTGTTTTTT,CASSLVGRSGGYTGELFF
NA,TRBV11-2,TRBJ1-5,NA,TGTGCCAGCAGCGGACAAGGAAATCAGCCCCAGCATTTT,CASSGQGNQPQHF
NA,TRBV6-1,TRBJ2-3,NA,TGTGCCAGCAGTGAATTCGGCAGATACACAGATACGCAGTATTTT,CASSEFGRYTDTQYF
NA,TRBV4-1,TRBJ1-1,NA,TGCGCCAGCAGCCAAGGCGTTGACAGGAAGAACACTGAAGCTTTCTTT,CASSQGVDRKNTEAFF
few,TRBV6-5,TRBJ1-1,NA,TGTGCCAGCAGTACCCGCGGGACGGCCCGCTCTGAAGCTTTCTTT,CASSTRGTARSEAFF
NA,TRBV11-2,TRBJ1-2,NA,TGTGCCAGCAGCTTACCCCAGGGACCGATTAACTATGGCTACACCTTC,CASSLPQGPINYGYTF
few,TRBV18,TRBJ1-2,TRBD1,TGTGCCAGCTCACCACCTTCACAGGGGGTCTATGGCTACACCTTC,CASSPPSQGVYGYTF
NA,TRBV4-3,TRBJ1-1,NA,TGCGCCAGCAGCCAGTTAGGGTACACTGAAGCTTTCTTT,CASSQLGYTEAFF
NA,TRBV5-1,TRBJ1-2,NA,TGCGCCAGCAGCTTGGTATCGGGAGAAATCTATGGCTACACCTTC,CASSLVSGEIYGYTF
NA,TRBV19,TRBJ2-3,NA,TGTGCCAGTAGTCAAGTATCGGATACGCAGTATTTT,CASSQVSDTQYF
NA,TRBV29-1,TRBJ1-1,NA,TGCAGCGTTAGGGGTCGGGGGAGGAACACTGAAGCTTTCTTT,CSVRGRGRNTEAFF
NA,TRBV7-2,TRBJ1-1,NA,TGTGCCAGCAGCCACAGAATTCCGGTTTGGACTGAAGCTTTCTTT,CASSHRIPVWTEAFF